A selection of T cell receptor beta chains follows, all from one sample in a study of post-analysis software for immune sequencing data. TCRdb re-called the PCR reads through MiXCR, storing one row per CDR3 protein. The sample contains roughly 800,000 distinct CDR3 sequences, 46% of which appear only once. The sample comprised blood. These receptors were taken from a girl aged 5-17 years with multiple sclerosis. CDR3s include the opening cysteine and the closing phenylalanine or tryptophan. The D gene is left open where the match is weak. A clone size is listed for some rows: how often the clone was seen (once, few, many), or a class if it is expanded.

clone size	J gene	V gene	D gene	CDR3 DNA	CDR3 protein
-	TRBJ2-7	TRBV19	-	TGTGCCAGTAGTATCAGGGGCCCTTCCTACGAGCAGTACTTC	CASSIRGPSYEQYF
few	TRBJ2-5	TRBV9	TRBD1	TGTGCCAGCAGCGGACAGGGTGGTGAGACCCAGTACTTC	CASSGQGGETQYF
-	TRBJ2-7	TRBV5-1	-	TGCGCCAGCAGCTTGGCACCACCGGTCGGGGGCGCCTCCTACGAGCAGTACTTC	CASSLAPPVGGASYEQYF
-	TRBJ2-7	TRBV20-1	TRBD2	TGCAGTGCCCGCGGGGGAGAAGCCTACGAGCAGTACTTC	CSARGGEAYEQYF
-	TRBJ2-1	TRBV15	-	TGTGCCACCAGCAGAGTGGGCCAGACACGGAGTGAGCAGTTCTTC	CATSRVGQTRSEQFF
-	TRBJ2-5	TRBV7-2	-	TGTGCCAGCAGCTTAGGCTGGGCGGCCCGCCGGGAGACCCAGTACTTC	CASSLGWAARRETQYF
-	TRBJ2-1	TRBV9	TRBD2	TGTGCCAGCAGCGCCTTGGGTCTAGCGGGACATGAGCAGTTCTTC	CASSALGLAGHEQFF
-	TRBJ2-6	TRBV28	-	TGTGCCAGCAGGAACCAAATAGGGGACTCTGGGGCCAACGTCCTGACTTTC	CASRNQIGDSGANVLTF
few	TRBJ1-2	TRBV20-1	-	TGCAGTGCTAGAGATCTAGGGGCGAGGCGCTACACCTTC	CSARDLGARRYTF
-	TRBJ2-3	TRBV12-3/TRBV12-4	-	TGTGCCAGCAGCCCGTCTGACGGAGTAGCCGGCACAGATACGCAGTATTTT	CASSPSDGVAGTDTQYF
-	TRBJ2-7	TRBV7-8	TRBD1	TGTGCCAGCAGCTTCCGGGGACAGGAATATTACGAGCAGTACTTC	CASSFRGQEYYEQYF
-	TRBJ2-3	TRBV12-3/TRBV12-4	TRBD1	TGTGCCAGCAGTTCAATGGGACAGGGAGGAGCAGATACGCAGTATTTT	CASSSMGQGGADTQYF
-	TRBJ2-7	TRBV15	TRBD2	TGTGCCACCAGCAGAGATCGGAGTACTAGCGCCCCATACGAGCAGTACTTC	CATSRDRSTSAPYEQYF
many	TRBJ2-1	TRBV7-2	TRBD1	TGTGCCAGCAGCGCCAGTTGGCAGGGGGCCTACAATGAGCAGTTCTTC	CASSASWQGAYNEQFF
-	TRBJ2-5	TRBV15	TRBD2	TGTGCCACCAGCAGAGCTAGGGAGGGTAGAGAGACCCAGTACTTC	CATSRAREGRETQYF
-	TRBJ1-1	TRBV6-5	TRBD1	TGTGCCAGCAGCATCGATCCAGGGGGCACTGAAGCTTTCTTT	CASSIDPGGTEAFF
-	TRBJ2-5	TRBV6-2/TRBV6-3	-	TGTGCCAGCGCCCAGGGACAAGAGACCCAGTACTTC	CASAQGQETQYF
-	TRBJ1-1	TRBV29-1	-	TGCAGCGTTTCACTCTGGGGGAACACTGAAGCTTTCTTT	CSVSLWGNTEAFF
-	TRBJ2-5	TRBV5-6	-	TGTGCCAGCAGCTTTAGGACCGGAGACGATCAGTACTTC	CASSFRTGDDQYF
-	TRBJ2-7	TRBV20-1	-	TGCAGTGCTAGAGATTTGGGGAAAGTTTGGTACGAGCAGTACTTC	CSARDLGKVWYEQYF
-	TRBJ2-3	TRBV28	TRBD1	TGTGCCAGCAGAAGGGACAGGGGCACAGATACGCAGTATTTT	CASRRDRGTDTQYF
few	TRBJ2-1	TRBV7-7	TRBD2	TGTGCTAGCAGCTTAAGGCTAGCGGGAAACAATGAGCAGTTCTTC	CASSLRLAGNNEQFF
few	TRBJ2-7	TRBV20-1	TRBD2	TGCAGTGCTTACAGACTAGCGGGACAGGTGGCCGTCACCGCCTACGAGCAGTACTTC	CSAYRLAGQVAVTAYEQYF
-	TRBJ1-4	TRBV7-9	-	TGTGCCAGCAGCCAGGGACTGGATGAAAAACTGTTTTTT	CASSQGLDEKLFF
-	TRBJ2-5	TRBV4-3	TRBD2	TGCGCCAGCAGCCAAGAATTAAGAGCTAGCGGGAGGGAGACCCAGTACTTC	CASSQELRASGRETQYF
many	TRBJ2-5	TRBV29-1	-	TGCAGCGTTGTGAGGTCAAAAGAGACCCAGTACTTC	CSVVRSKETQYF
-	TRBJ2-7	TRBV6-2/TRBV6-3	TRBD1	TGTGCCAGCAGTACGCGACGTGGGACAGCCTACGAGCAGTACTTC	CASSTRRGTAYEQYF
-	TRBJ2-1	TRBV4-1	TRBD1	TGCGCCAGCAGCCAGTACCAGGGGGTGGGTGAGCAGTTCTTC	CASSQYQGVGEQFF